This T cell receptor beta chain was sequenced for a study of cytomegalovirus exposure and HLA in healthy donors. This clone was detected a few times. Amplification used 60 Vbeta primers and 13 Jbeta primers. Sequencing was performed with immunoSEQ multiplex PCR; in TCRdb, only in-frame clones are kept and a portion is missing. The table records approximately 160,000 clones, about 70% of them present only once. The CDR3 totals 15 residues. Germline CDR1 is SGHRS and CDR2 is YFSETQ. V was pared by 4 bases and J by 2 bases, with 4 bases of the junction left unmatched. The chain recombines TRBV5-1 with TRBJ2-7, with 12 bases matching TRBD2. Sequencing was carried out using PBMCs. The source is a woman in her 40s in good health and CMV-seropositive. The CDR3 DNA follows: TGCGCCAGCAGCAAGCTAGCGGGGGGGCCCTACGAGCAGTACTTC. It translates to CASSKLAGGPYEQYF. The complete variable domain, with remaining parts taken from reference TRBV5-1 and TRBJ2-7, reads KAGVTQTPRYLIKTRGQQVTLSCSPISGHRSVSWYQQTPGQGLQFLFEYFSETQRNKGNFPGRFSGRQFSNSRSEMNVSTLELGDSALYLCASSKLAGGPYEQYFGPGTRLTVT.